Here is one T cell receptor beta chain with its context. What it binds is not known. Original analysis: Clonotypes per individual ranged from about 85,000 to nearly 500,000. TCRdb processed the 5' RACE reads anew with MiXCR; each CDR3 protein has one entry. The V and J calls were not made by the authors but by TCRdb's processing. The sample lists roughly 380,000 distinct CDR3 sequences, 28% occurring once. The data belong to a study of identical twins' blood T cells. Notes on the study in general: Abundant TCRbeta CDR3s overlapped more between twins than with unrelated donors. Shared CDR3 clonotype counts tracked mainly the product of cloneset sizes.

V was pared by 5 bases and J by 4 bases, with 11 bases between. The CDR3 runs 13 residues. The TCR originated in a woman aged 18-49 years in good health. Sequencing was carried out using PBMCs. The V and J genes are TRBV12-3 or TRBV12-4 and TRBJ1-1; D is undetermined. DNA of the CDR3: TGTGCCAGCAGTCTCAACTCGGGCACTGAAGCTTTCTTT. This encodes CASSLNSGTEAFF.